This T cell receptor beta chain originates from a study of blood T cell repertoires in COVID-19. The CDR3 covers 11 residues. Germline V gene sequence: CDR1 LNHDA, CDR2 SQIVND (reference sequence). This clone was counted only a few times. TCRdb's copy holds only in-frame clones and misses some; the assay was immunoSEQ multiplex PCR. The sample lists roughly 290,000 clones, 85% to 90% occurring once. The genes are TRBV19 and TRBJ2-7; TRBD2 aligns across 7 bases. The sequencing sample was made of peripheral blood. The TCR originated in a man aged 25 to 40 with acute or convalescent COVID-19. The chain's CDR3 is CASGKRDEQYF. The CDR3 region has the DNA TGTGCGAGCGGGAAGAGGGACGAGCAGTACTTC.